What follows describes a single T cell receptor (beta chain). The data belong to a study of shared T cell receptors in the human thymus. This CDR3 spans 14 amino acids. The V segment lost 4 bases and the J segment 9 bases; nucleotides outside the gene matches: 10. Germline CDR1 is LGHNA and CDR2 is YNFKEQ. Generated by immunoSEQ multiplex PCR, the TCRdb table keeps only in-frame clones and is missing some. The sample records just under 550,000 clones, around 78% being singletons. The data also belong to a second study, concerning human thymus T cells. That work states: Corrective heart surgery yielded the resections from which the thymus tissue came.

The sequence came from a boy in the first two years of life with a congenital heart defect. The material sequenced was thymocytes. The chain employs TRBV4-2 and TRBJ2-5; TRBD1 matches at 8 bases. CDR3 sequence reads: CASSRGTGGSAQYF. The CDR3 nucleotides are TGTGCCAGCAGCCGAGGGACAGGAGGGTCGGCCCAGTACTTC.